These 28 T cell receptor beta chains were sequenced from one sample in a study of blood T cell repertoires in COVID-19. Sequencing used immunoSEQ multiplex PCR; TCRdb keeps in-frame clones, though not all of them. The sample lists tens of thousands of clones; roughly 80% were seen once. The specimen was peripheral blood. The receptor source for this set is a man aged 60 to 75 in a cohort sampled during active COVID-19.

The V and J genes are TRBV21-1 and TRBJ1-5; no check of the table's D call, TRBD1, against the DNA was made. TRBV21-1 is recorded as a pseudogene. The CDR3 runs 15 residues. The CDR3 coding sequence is TGTGCCAGCTTCACAGGGGGCCGTGGCAATCAGCCCCAGCATTTT. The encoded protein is CASFTGGRGNQPQHF.

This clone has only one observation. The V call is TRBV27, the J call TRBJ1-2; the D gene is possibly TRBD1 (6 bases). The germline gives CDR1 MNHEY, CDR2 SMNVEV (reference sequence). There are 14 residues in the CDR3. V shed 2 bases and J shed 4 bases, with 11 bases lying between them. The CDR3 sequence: CASSLGGGLYGYTF. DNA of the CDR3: TGTGCCAGCAGTTTAGGTGGGGGCCTCTATGGCTACACCTTC.

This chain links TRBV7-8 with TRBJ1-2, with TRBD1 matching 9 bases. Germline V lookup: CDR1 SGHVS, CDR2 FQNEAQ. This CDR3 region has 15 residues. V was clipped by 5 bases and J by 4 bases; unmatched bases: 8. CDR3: CASSVGQGGRYGYTF. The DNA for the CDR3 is TGTGCCAGCAGCGTGGGACAGGGCGGACGCTATGGCTACACCTTC.

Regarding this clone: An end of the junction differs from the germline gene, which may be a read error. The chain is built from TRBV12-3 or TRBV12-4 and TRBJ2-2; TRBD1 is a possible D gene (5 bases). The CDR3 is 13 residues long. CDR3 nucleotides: TGCGGTAGTGGGGCAGACTACACCGGGGAGCTGTTTTTT. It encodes CGSGADYTGELFF.

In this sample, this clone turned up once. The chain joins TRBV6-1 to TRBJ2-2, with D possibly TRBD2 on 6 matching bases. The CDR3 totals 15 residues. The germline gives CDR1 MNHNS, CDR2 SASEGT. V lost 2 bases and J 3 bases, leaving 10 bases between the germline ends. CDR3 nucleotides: TGTGCCAGCAGTGAAATGGTAGCGGACACCGGGGAGCTGTTTTTT. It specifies CASSEMVADTGELFF.

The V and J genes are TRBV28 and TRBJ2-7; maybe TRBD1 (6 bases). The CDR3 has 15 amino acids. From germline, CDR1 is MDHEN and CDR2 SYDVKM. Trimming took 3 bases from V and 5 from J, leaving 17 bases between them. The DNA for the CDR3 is TGTGCCAGCAGTTTCAAACTGCCCAGGGACAACGAGCAGTACTTC. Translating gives CASSFKLPRDNEQYF.

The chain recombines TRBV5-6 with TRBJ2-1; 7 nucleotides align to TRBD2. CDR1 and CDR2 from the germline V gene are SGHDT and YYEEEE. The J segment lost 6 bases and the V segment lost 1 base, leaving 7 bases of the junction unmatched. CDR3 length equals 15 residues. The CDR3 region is CASSLFAGVGNEQFF. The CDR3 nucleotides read TGTGCCAGCAGCTTGTTTGCGGGAGTAGGCAATGAGCAGTTCTTC.

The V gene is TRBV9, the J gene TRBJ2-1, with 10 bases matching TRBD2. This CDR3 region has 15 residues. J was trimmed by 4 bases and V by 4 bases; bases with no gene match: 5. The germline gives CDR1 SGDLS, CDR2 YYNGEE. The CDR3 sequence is CASSSLAGPYNEQFF. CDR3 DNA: TGTGCCAGCAGCTCACTAGCGGGGCCTTACAATGAGCAGTTCTTC.

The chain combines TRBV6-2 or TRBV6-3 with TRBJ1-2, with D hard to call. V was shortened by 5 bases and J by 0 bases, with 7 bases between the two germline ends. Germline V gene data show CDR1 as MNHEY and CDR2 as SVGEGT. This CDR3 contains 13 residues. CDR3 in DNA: TGTGCCAGCAGTACCCAGGCTAACTATGGCTACACCTTC. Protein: CASSTQANYGYTF.

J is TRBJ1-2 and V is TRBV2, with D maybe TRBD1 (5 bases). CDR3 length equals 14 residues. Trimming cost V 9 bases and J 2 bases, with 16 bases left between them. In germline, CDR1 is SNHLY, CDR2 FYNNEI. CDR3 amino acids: CARGATVGNYGYTF. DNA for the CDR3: TGTGCCAGAGGGGCGACAGTAGGAAACTATGGCTACACCTTC.

DNA of the CDR3: TGCAGTGCTAGGGCAGACTACGAGCAGTACTTC. Translation: CSARADYEQYF. V is TRBV20-1 and J is TRBJ2-7, with D unclear. Per germline, CDR1 DFQATT and CDR2 SNEGSKA (reference sequence). The CDR3 is made up of 11 amino acids. V was pared by 3 bases and J by 3 bases, with 6 bases between.

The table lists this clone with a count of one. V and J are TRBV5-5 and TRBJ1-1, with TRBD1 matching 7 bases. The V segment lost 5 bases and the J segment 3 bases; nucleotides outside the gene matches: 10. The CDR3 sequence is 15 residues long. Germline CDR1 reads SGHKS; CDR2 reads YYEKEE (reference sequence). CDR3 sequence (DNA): TGTGCCAGCAGAGTAGAGCGGACAGGCTACACTGAAGCTTTCTTT. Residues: CASRVERTGYTEAFF.

The CDR3 nucleotides read TGCGCCAGCAGCAACGGACAGGATGGCTACACCTTC. Its protein product is CASSNGQDGYTF. The gene calls are TRBV5-1 and TRBJ1-2; TRBD1 aligns across 7 bases. This CDR3 spans 12 amino acids. J was trimmed by 6 bases and V by 4 bases; bases with no gene match: 3. Germline-derived CDR1 and CDR2 are SGHRS and YFSETQ.

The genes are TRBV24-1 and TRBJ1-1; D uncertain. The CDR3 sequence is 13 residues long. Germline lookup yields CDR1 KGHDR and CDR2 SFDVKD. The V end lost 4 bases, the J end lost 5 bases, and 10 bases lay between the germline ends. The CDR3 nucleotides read TGTGCCACCAGTGACCATCGGTTAACTGAAGCTTTCTTT. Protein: CATSDHRLTEAFF.

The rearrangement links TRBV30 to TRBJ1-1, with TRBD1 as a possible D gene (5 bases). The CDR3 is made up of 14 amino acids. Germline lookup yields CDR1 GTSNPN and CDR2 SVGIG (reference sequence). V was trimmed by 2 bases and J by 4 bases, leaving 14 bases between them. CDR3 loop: CAWSSQGVITEAFF. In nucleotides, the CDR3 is TGTGCCTGGAGTTCTCAAGGGGTGATCACTGAAGCTTTCTTT.

Here the CDR3 reads CASSIVPNEQFF. The CDR3, as DNA: TGTGCCAGTAGTATAGTCCCTAATGAGCAGTTCTTC. The chain links TRBV19 to TRBJ2-1; no clear D gene. V was clipped by 1 base and J by 7 bases, with 5 bases between them. This CDR3 is 12 amino acids long. The germline V gene has CDR1 LNHDA and CDR2 SQIVND (reference sequence).

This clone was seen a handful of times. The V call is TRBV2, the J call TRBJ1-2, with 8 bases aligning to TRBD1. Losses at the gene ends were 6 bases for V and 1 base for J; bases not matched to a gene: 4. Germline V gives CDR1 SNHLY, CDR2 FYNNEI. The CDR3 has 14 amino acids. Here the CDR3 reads CASSWTGLNYGYTF. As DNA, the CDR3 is TGTGCCAGCAGCTGGACAGGGCTTAACTATGGCTACACCTTC. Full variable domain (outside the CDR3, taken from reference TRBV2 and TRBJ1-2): EPEVTQTPSHQVTQMGQEVILRCVPISNHLYFYWYRQILGQKVEFLVSFYNNEISEKSEIFDDQFSVERPDGSNFTLKIRSTKLEDSAMYFCASSWTGLNYGYTFGSGTRLTVV.

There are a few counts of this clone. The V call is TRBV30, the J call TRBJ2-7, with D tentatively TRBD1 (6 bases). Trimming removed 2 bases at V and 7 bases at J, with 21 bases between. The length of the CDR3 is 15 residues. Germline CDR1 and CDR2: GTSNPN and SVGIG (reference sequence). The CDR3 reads CAWSQRQLSTGEQYF. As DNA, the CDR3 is TGTGCCTGGAGTCAAAGGCAACTAAGCACAGGGGAGCAGTACTTC. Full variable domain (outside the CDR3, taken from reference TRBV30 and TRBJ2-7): SQTIHQWPATLVQPVGSPLSLECTVEGTSNPNLYWYRQAAGRGLQLLFYSVGIGQISSEVPQNLSASRPQDRQFILSSKKLLLSDSGFYLCAWSQRQLSTGEQYFGPGTRLTVT.

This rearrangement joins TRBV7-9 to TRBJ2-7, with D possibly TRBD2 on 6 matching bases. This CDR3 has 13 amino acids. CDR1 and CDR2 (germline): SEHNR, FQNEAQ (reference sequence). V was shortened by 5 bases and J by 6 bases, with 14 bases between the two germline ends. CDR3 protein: CASSPGPGGEQYF. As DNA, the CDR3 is TGTGCCAGCAGCCCTGGACCCGGGGGCGAGCAGTACTTC.

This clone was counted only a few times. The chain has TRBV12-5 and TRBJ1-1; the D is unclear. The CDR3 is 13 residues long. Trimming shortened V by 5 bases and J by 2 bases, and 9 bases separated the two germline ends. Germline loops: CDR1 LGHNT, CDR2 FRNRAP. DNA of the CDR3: TGTGCTAGTGGTCTCCAGGCTAACACTGAAGCTTTCTTT. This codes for CASGLQANTEAFF.

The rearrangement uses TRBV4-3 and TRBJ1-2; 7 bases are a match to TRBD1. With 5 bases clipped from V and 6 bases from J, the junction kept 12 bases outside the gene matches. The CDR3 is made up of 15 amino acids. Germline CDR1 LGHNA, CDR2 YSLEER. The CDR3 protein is CASSDVRGKTDGYTF. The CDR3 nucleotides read TGCGCCAGCAGCGACGTCAGGGGGAAAACTGATGGCTACACCTTC.

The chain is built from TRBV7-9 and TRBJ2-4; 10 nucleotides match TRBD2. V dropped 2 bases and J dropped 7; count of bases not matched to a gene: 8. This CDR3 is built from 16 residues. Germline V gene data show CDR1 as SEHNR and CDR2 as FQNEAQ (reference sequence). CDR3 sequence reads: CASSLSSSSGSNIQYF. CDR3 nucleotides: TGTGCCAGCAGCTTATCTTCGTCTAGCGGGAGTAACATTCAGTACTTC.

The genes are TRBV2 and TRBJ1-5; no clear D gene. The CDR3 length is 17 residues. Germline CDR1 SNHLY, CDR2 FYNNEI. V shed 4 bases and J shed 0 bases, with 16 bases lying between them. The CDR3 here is CASSVRAGSYSNQPQHF. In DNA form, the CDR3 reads TGTGCCAGCAGTGTTAGGGCGGGGAGCTATAGCAATCAGCCCCAGCATTTT.

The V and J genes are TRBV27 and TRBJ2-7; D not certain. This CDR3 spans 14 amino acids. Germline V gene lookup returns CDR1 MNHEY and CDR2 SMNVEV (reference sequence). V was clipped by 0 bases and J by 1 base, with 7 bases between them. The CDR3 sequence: CASSLSARSYEQYF. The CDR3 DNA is TGTGCCAGCAGTTTATCGGCACGATCCTACGAGCAGTACTTC.

The CDR3 here is CASSQAISTDTQYF. CDR3 nucleotides: TGTGCCAGCAGTCAGGCGATTAGCACAGATACGCAGTATTTT. This rearrangement joins TRBV2 to TRBJ2-3; D gene ambiguous. Trimming cost V 5 bases and J 0 bases, with 9 bases left between them. CDR1 SNHLY and CDR2 FYNNEI come from the germline V gene. The CDR3 is 14 amino acids.

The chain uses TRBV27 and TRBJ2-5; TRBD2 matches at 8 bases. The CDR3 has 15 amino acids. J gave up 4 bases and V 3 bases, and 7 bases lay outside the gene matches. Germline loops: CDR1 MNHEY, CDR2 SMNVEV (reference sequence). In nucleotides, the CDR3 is TGTGCCAGCAGTTTCTCCCCGGGAGGGCGAGAGACCCAGTACTTC. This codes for CASSFSPGGRETQYF.

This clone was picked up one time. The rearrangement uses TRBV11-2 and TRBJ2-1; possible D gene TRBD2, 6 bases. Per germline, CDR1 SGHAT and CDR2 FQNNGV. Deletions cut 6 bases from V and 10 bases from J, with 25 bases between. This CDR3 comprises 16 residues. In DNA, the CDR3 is TGTGCCAGCAGACTACTTCGGGGCCGAACTCGGGGGGAGCAGTTCTTC. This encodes CASRLLRGRTRGEQFF.

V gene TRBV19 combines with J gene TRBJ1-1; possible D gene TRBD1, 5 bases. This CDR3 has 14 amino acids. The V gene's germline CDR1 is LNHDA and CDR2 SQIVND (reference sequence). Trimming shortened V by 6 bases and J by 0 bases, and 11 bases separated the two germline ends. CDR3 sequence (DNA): TGTGCCAGTAGCCCGGGAGGGGTGAACACTGAAGCTTTCTTT. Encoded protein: CASSPGGVNTEAFF.